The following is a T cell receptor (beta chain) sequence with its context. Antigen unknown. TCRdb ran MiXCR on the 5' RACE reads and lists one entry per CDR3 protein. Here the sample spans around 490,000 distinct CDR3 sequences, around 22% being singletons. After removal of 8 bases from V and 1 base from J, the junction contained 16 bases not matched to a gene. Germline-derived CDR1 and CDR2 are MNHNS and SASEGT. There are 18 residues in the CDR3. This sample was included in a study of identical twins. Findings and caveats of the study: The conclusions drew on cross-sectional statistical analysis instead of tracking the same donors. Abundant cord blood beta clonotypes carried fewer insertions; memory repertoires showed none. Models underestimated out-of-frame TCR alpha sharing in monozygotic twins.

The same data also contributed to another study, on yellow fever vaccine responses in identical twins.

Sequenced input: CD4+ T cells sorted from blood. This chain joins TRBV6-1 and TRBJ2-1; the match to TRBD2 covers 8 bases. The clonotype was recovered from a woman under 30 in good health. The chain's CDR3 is CASCARREDTWSYNEQFF. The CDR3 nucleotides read TGTGCCAGCTGCGCGAGGCGGGAGGACACTTGGTCCTACAATGAGCAGTTCTTC.